Listed below are T cell receptor beta chains from one sample, sequenced in a study of Ad26.COV2.S vaccination and SARS-CoV-2 variants. Clones were read by immunoSEQ multiplex PCR, and TCRdb kept only the in-frame ones, dropping some. This sample has roughly 700,000 clones, with 89% found just once. Sequencing was performed on peripheral blood, taken in a trial of Ad26.COV2.S vaccine versus placebo. The receptors were gathered from a person aged 18-60 years who received the Ad26.COV2.S COVID-19 vaccine or a placebo. Each CDR3 is given with its conserved first and last residue. D genes are given only for firm matches. Clone sizes are given selectively: once, few, many, or a class where the clone is expanded.

>.|TRBV19|.|TRBJ1-6
CASSKPPGVNSPLHF
TGTGCCAGTAGTAAACCGCCGGGGGTCAATTCACCCCTCCACTTT
>.|TRBV6-2/TRBV6-3|TRBD1|TRBJ2-6
CASSRDRARGSGANVLTF
TGTGCCAGCAGCCGAGACAGGGCTCGGGGCTCTGGGGCCAACGTCCTGACTTTC
>few|TRBV11-3|.|TRBJ2-1
CASSLGVGGGDNEQFF
TGTGCCAGCAGCCTCGGAGTGGGAGGGGGGGACAATGAGCAGTTCTTC
>.|TRBV7-9|.|TRBJ2-4
CASSLASGREDIQYF
TGTGCCAGCAGCTTAGCTTCTGGCAGGGAGGACATTCAGTACTTC
>.|TRBV6-1|.|TRBJ2-2
CASSGAGVPGTGELFF
TGTGCCAGCAGTGGGGCAGGCGTCCCGGGCACCGGGGAGCTGTTTTTT
>few|TRBV5-4|TRBD2|TRBJ2-7
CASSLSSGIFYEQYF
TGTGCCAGCAGCTTATCTAGCGGGATATTCTACGAGCAGTACTTC
>.|TRBV24-1|.|TRBJ2-3
CATRDSSTDTQYF
TGTGCCACCAGGGACAGTAGCACAGATACGCAGTATTTT
>.|TRBV5-1|TRBD1|TRBJ1-2
CASSLPGQVNYGYTF
TGCGCCAGCAGCTTACCGGGACAGGTTAACTATGGCTACACCTTC
>.|TRBV28|.|TRBJ1-5
CASTQGYQPQHF
TGTGCCAGCACCCAGGGGTATCAGCCCCAGCATTTT
>.|TRBV12-3/TRBV12-4|.|TRBJ1-3
CASTGIGNTIYF
TGTGCCAGCACTGGGATAGGAAACACCATATATTTT
>.|TRBV29-1|.|TRBJ1-3
CSVAGEGSSGNTIYF
TGCAGCGTTGCGGGGGAAGGGAGCTCTGGAAACACCATATATTTT
>.|TRBV2|.|TRBJ2-2
CASTSGVGGELFF
TGTGCCAGCACAAGTGGGGTTGGCGGGGAGCTGTTTTTT
>.|TRBV6-5|.|TRBJ1-4
CASSYSSQAGEKLFF
TGTGCCAGCAGTTACTCGAGTCAGGCCGGTGAAAAACTGTTTTTT
>.|TRBV21-1|.|TRBJ1-5
CASSKDGDGTNQPQHF
TGTGCCAGCAGCAAAGATGGGGACGGAACCAATCAGCCCCAGCATTTT
>.|TRBV10-1|.|TRBJ2-7
CASSEQAKYRDRYEQYF
TGCGCCAGCAGTGAGCAAGCAAAATATCGAGACAGGTACGAGCAGTACTTC
>.|TRBV28|.|TRBJ1-6
CASNGASSYNSPLHF
TGTGCCAGCAATGGGGCGAGCTCCTATAATTCACCCCTCCACTTT
>.|TRBV19|.|TRBJ1-1
CASSMGGLTEAFF
TGTGCCAGTAGTATGGGGGGTTTAACTGAAGCTTTCTTT
>.|TRBV7-9|.|TRBJ2-5
CASSLVSVVETQYF
TGTGCCAGCAGCTTAGTATCAGTAGTAGAGACCCAGTACTTC
>.|TRBV7-3|TRBD2|TRBJ2-1
CASSLAGGAHNEQFF
TGTGCCAGCAGCCTCGCGGGGGGCGCCCACAATGAGCAGTTCTTC
>.|TRBV6-5|.|TRBJ2-7
CASRGSGEYEQYF
TGTGCCAGCCGAGGTTCAGGGGAATACGAGCAGTACTTC
>once|TRBV7-2|.|TRBJ1-6
CASSFDSSYSPLHF
TGTGCCAGCAGCTTTGACAGCTCCTATTCACCCCTCCACTTT
>.|TRBV19|.|TRBJ1-1
CASTRGEGLNTEAFF
TGTGCCAGTACCCGAGGGGAGGGTTTGAACACTGAAGCTTTCTTT
>.|TRBV7-8|.|TRBJ1-2
CASTGGYGYTF
TGTGCCAGCACGGGCGGATATGGCTACACCTTC
>.|TRBV25-1|.|TRBJ2-3
CASSELGGRVTDTQYF
TGTGCCAGCAGTGAATTGGGGGGCAGGGTAACAGATACGCAGTATTTT
>.|TRBV7-9|.|TRBJ1-6
CASRRGTESSYNSPLHF
TGTGCCTCCAGGAGGGGGACGGAGAGCTCCTATAATTCACCCCTCCACTTT
>.|TRBV6-5|.|TRBJ2-7
CASSRELGGYYEQYF
TGTGCCAGCAGCCGTGAGTTGGGGGGTTACTACGAGCAGTACTTC
>.|TRBV11-3|.|TRBJ2-4
CASSLEGPGAIQYF
TGTGCCAGCAGCTTAGAGGGTCCGGGCGCCATTCAGTACTTC
>.|TRBV5-1|TRBD2|TRBJ2-7
CASSSDLTGTSGSVPPYEQYF
TGCGCCAGCAGCTCAGACCTAACCGGGACTAGCGGGAGTGTCCCCCCGTACGAGCAGTACTTC
>.|TRBV6-5|TRBD1|TRBJ1-1
CATRTGSNTEAFF
TGTGCCACCCGGACAGGGTCGAACACTGAAGCTTTCTTT
>.|TRBV27|TRBD1|TRBJ1-4
CASTGTANEKLFF
TGTGCCAGCACCGGGACAGCTAATGAAAAACTGTTTTTT
>.|TRBV19|TRBD2|TRBJ2-3
CASSTSGLAGVQYF
TGTGCCAGTAGTACCTCGGGACTAGCGGGAGTGCAGTATTTT
>.|TRBV3-1/TRBV3-2|.|TRBJ2-1
CASRGADKQFF
TGTGCCAGCAGAGGCGCGGACAAGCAGTTCTTC
>.|TRBV6-1|.|TRBJ2-5
CASSEGVAELQETQYF
TGTGCCAGCAGTGAAGGGGTAGCGGAGCTACAAGAGACCCAGTACTTC
>.|TRBV6-5|.|TRBJ1-6
CASSWGGPLHF
TGTGCCAGCTCTTGGGGCGGGCCCCTCCACTTT
>.|TRBV10-1|TRBD1|TRBJ2-3
CASTPGTGDLADTQYF
TGCGCCAGCACCCCCGGGACAGGGGACCTGGCAGATACGCAGTATTTT
>.|TRBV7-6|.|TRBJ1-2
CASSGSTGGYTF
TGTGCCAGCAGCGGATCGACAGGTGGCTACACCTTC
>.|TRBV10-3|TRBD1|TRBJ2-7
CASSGTGSYEQYF
TGTGCCTCCTCCGGGACAGGGTCCTACGAGCAGTACTTC
>.|TRBV6-5|.|TRBJ1-6
CASSARRILDSPLHF
TGTGCCAGCAGCGCCCGACGGATACTTGATTCACCCCTCCACTTT
>.|TRBV27|.|TRBJ1-1
CASSLGGDTEAFF
TGTGCCAGCAGTTTAGGGGGGGACACTGAAGCTTTCTTT
>.|TRBV6-5|.|TRBJ2-5
CASSTGFQVGETQYF
TGTGCCAGCAGTACGGGATTCCAGGTCGGGGAGACCCAGTACTTC
>.|TRBV24-1|.|TRBJ2-3
CATSDPGQRGGTQYF
TGTGCCACCAGTGACCCCGGACAGCGGGGTGGGACGCAGTATTTT
>.|TRBV4-1|.|TRBJ1-5
CASIQDSNKDQPQHF
TGCGCCAGCATACAGGACAGTAACAAAGATCAGCCCCAGCATTTT
>.|TRBV7-3|.|TRBJ2-2
CASSSFDPGELFF
TGTGCCAGCAGTAGTTTCGACCCCGGGGAGCTGTTTTTT
>.|TRBV5-4|.|TRBJ2-1
CASSFGQPSYNEQFF
TGTGCCAGCAGCTTTGGTCAGCCGTCCTACAATGAGCAGTTCTTC
>.|TRBV7-2|.|TRBJ1-1
CASSLGSGTEAFF
TGTGCCAGCAGCTTGGGGTCTGGGACTGAAGCTTTCTTT
>.|TRBV30|TRBD1|TRBJ1-1
CAWRRTGLNTEAFF
TGTGCCTGGAGGAGGACAGGTTTGAACACTGAAGCTTTCTTT
>.|TRBV11-2|TRBD2|TRBJ2-3
CASSASGSRDTQYF
TGTGCCAGCAGCGCTAGCGGGAGCCGCGATACGCAGTATTTT
>.|TRBV5-1|.|TRBJ2-7
CASSGGLNSYEQYF
TGCGCCAGCAGCGGCGGACTTAATTCCTACGAGCAGTACTTC
>once|TRBV30|.|TRBJ1-5
CAWSVLGIDQPQHF
TGTGCCTGGAGTGTCTTGGGCATAGATCAGCCCCAGCATTTT
>.|TRBV5-4|TRBD1|TRBJ2-2
CASTPNDRVNTGELFF
TGTGCCAGCACCCCCAATGACAGGGTTAACACCGGGGAGCTGTTTTTT
>.|TRBV6-2/TRBV6-3|TRBD1|TRBJ1-2
CASSYSTGRDYGYTF
TGTGCCAGCAGTTACTCGACAGGGCGAGACTATGGCTACACCTTC
>.|TRBV5-1|TRBD1|TRBJ2-2
CASKKGGDAGELFF
TGCGCCAGCAAGAAAGGGGGCGACGCCGGGGAGCTGTTTTTT
>.|TRBV5-1|.|TRBJ2-5
CASFDRMSGETQYF
TGCGCCAGCTTTGACAGGATGTCAGGGGAGACCCAGTACTTC
>.|TRBV5-1|TRBD1|TRBJ1-6
CASSLESSTGGFSPLHF
TGCGCCAGCAGCTTGGAATCCTCTACAGGGGGCTTTTCACCCCTCCACTTT